These 21 T cell receptor beta chains were all obtained from the same sample, sequenced in a study of response to subunit inactivated influenza vaccine. Each CDR3 protein gets one entry after TCRdb re-called the RT-PCR reads with MiXCR. The sample shows roughly 700,000 distinct CDR3 sequences, about a sixth of them seen only once. Source: PBMCs from blood, taken roughly 12 days after vaccination. The receptors stem from a man aged 50 to 60 who received an inactivated influenza vaccine.

This rearrangement joins TRBV6-2 or TRBV6-3 to TRBJ2-1; tentative D call: TRBD1 (5 bases). Trimming removed 8 bases at V and 5 bases at J, with 10 bases between. Germline V CDR1 and CDR2: MNHEY, SVGEGT. The CDR3 runs to 12 residues. The DNA for the CDR3 is TGTGCCAGCCGTATGGGGCACAATGAGCAGTTCTTC. This codes for CASRMGHNEQFF.

The CDR3 spells CASSQRTGEAFF. Here the CDR3 DNA reads TGTGCCAGCAGCCAACGGACAGGGGAAGCTTTCTTT. V usage is TRBV7-2 and J usage is TRBJ1-1; 8 bases line up with TRBD1. CDR3 size: 12 residues. Germline-derived CDR1 and CDR2 are SGHTA and FQGNSA. With 5 bases clipped from V and 8 bases from J, the junction kept 4 bases outside the gene matches.

This clonotype was seen a few times. Compared with germline, one end of the junction differs, possibly owing to a read error. The chain joins TRBV6-1 to TRBJ2-7; no clear D. Germline CDR1 and CDR2: MNHNS and SASEGT. CDR3 length equals 14 residues. CDR3 nucleotides: TGTGCCAGCAGCGAAGACGTTACTTCCTACGAGCAGTACTTC. Protein: CASSEDVTSYEQYF.

In this sample, this clonotype turned up many times. The rearrangement links TRBV12-3 or TRBV12-4 to TRBJ1-6; the D gene is possibly TRBD1 (6 bases). CDR3 length: 15 amino acids. Trimming shortened V by 6 bases and J by 10 bases, and 19 bases separated the two germline ends. CDR3 amino acids: CASSNNPGAGSPLHF. The CDR3 DNA reads as TGTGCCAGCAGCAATAATCCAGGGGCTGGGTCACCCCTCCACTTT.

There are a few counts of this clonotype. This chain's CDR3 is CASSPGRSFETQYF. CDR3 DNA sequence: TGTGCCAGCAGTCCCGGACGATCTTTCGAGACCCAGTACTTC. This chain uses TRBV6-1 with TRBJ2-5; no clear D gene. The CDR3 runs to 14 residues. V was pared by 5 bases and J by 5 bases, with 15 bases between. The germline V gene has CDR1 MNHNS and CDR2 SASEGT.

The V gene is TRBV6-1, the J gene TRBJ2-1; D is perhaps TRBD2 (6 bases). The germline V gene has CDR1 MNHNS and CDR2 SASEGT. Trimming took 6 bases from V and 5 from J, leaving 17 bases between them. CDR3 length: 15 residues. CDR3 in amino acids: CASSRDLNPNNEQFF. In nucleotides, the CDR3 is TGTGCCAGCAGCCGGGACTTAAACCCAAACAATGAGCAGTTCTTC.

V gene TRBV5-5 combines with J gene TRBJ2-7; 9 bases map to TRBD1. CDR1 is SGHKS and CDR2 is YYEKEE in the germline V gene (reference sequence). CDR3 length: 15 amino acids. Trimming cost V 3 bases and J 3 bases; bases outside gene matches: 7. CDR3 amino acids: CASSSGQGSIYEQYF. The CDR3 DNA reads as TGTGCCAGCAGCTCAGGACAGGGGAGTATCTACGAGCAGTACTTC. Supplemented by reference TRBV5-5 and TRBJ2-7, the full variable domain reads DAGVTQSPTHLIKTRGQQVTLRCSPISGHKSVSWYQQVLGQGPQFIFQYYEKEERGRGNFPDRFSARQFPNYSSELNVNALLLGDSALYLCASSSGQGSIYEQYFGPGTRLTVT.

This chain joins TRBV27 and TRBJ2-3, with 13 bases fitting TRBD2. This CDR3 comprises 18 residues. Germline assignment: CDR1 MNHEY and CDR2 SMNVEV (reference sequence). Trimming cost V 7 bases and J 0 bases; bases outside gene matches: 10. The CDR3: CASNTPGLAGRSTDTQYF. CDR3 nucleotides: TGTGCCAGCAACACTCCGGGACTAGCGGGACGGAGCACAGATACGCAGTATTTT.

The V gene is TRBV20-1, the J gene TRBJ1-1, with 9 bases that match TRBD1. CDR1 is DFQATT and CDR2 is SNEGSKA in the germline V gene (reference sequence). The CDR3 extends over 15 amino acids. V was clipped by 1 base and J by 10 bases; unmatched bases: 13. The CDR3 sequence is CSARVRTGATGAAFF. CDR3 sequence (DNA): TGCAGTGCTAGAGTTCGGACAGGGGCAACGGGGGCAGCTTTCTTT.

This clonotype was detected a few times. The CDR3 nucleotides read TGTGCCATCAGTGAGAGGAGGGACCCCTCCTACGAGCAGTACTTC. Translated: CAISERRDPSYEQYF. This chain connects TRBV10-3 to TRBJ2-7; maybe TRBD2 (6 bases). Trimming pared 2 bases from V and 0 bases from J, leaving 11 bases between. CDR3 length: 15 amino acids. CDR1 and CDR2 (germline): ENHRY, SYGVKD.

This clonotype was counted a few times. The chain combines TRBV12-3 or TRBV12-4 with TRBJ2-1; TRBD2 aligns across 8 bases. The CDR3 loop spans 20 amino acids. V dropped 6 bases and J dropped 4; count of bases not matched to a gene: 23. CDR3 region: CASSRGTLPRQRENYNEQFF. DNA of the CDR3: TGTGCCAGCAGCCGCGGGACGCTCCCCAGGCAGCGGGAGAATTACAATGAGCAGTTCTTC.

This clonotype was observed a few times. The chain has TRBV4-3 and TRBJ2-1; D is perhaps TRBD2 (5 bases). V gave up 5 bases and J gave up 6 bases, with 17 bases separating them. This CDR3 comprises 15 residues. Germline lookup yields CDR1 LGHNA and CDR2 YSLEER. CDR3 loop: CASSYRWVEGNEQFF. The CDR3, as DNA: TGCGCCAGCAGCTATAGGTGGGTAGAGGGCAATGAGCAGTTCTTC.

Comment on this clonotype: A junction end diverges from the germline sequence, so it may reflect a read error. The rearrangement joins TRBV6-4 to TRBJ2-2, with no clear D. CDR3 length: 15 residues. Per germline, CDR1 MRHNA and CDR2 SNTAGT. As DNA, the CDR3 is TGTGGCAGCAGCGCGACGGGTTTTGGGCCCGGGGAGCTGTTTTTT. Translating gives CGSSATGFGPGELFF.

The genes are TRBV6-1 and TRBJ2-5, with D perhaps matching TRBD1 or TRBD2 (5 bases each). Per germline, CDR1 MNHNS and CDR2 SASEGT. With 6 bases removed from V and 2 bases from J, the gap between germline ends came to 13 bases. The CDR3 runs to 14 residues. The CDR3 sequence: CASRPTRGQETQYF. In DNA, the CDR3 is TGTGCCAGCAGGCCGACGAGGGGACAAGAGACCCAGTACTTC.

This sequence joins TRBV10-3 and TRBJ2-7; D might be TRBD2 (6 bases). The CDR3 extends over 16 amino acids. Germline-derived CDR1 and CDR2 are ENHRY and SYGVKD. Trimming cost V 0 bases and J 1 base, with 13 bases left between them. The CDR3 here is CAISESRTGVSYEQYF. The CDR3 region has the DNA TGTGCCATCAGTGAGTCAAGGACGGGGGTTTCCTACGAGCAGTACTTC.

The V gene is TRBV28, the J gene TRBJ2-1; 9 positions match TRBD2. The CDR3 is made up of 15 amino acids. The V segment lost 5 bases and the J segment 8 bases; nucleotides outside the gene matches: 10. Germline CDR1 reads MDHEN; CDR2 reads SYDVKM. The CDR3 sequence is CASSPLRGGLDEQFF. The CDR3 nucleotides read TGTGCCAGCAGTCCGCTGCGGGGGGGCTTGGATGAGCAGTTCTTC.

This clonotype occurred a few times. In DNA form, the CDR3 reads TGCAGTGCTAGCAATGGACCTCAAGAGACCCAGTACTTC. Encoded protein: CSASNGPQETQYF. This chain joins TRBV20-1 and TRBJ2-5; D gene ambiguous. The CDR3 has 13 residues. Germline loops: CDR1 DFQATT, CDR2 SNEGSKA (reference sequence). V was cut by 3 bases and J by 2 bases, with 10 bases left in between.

The chain links TRBV28 to TRBJ2-7; 9 nucleotides line up with TRBD1. CDR3 length equals 16 residues. CDR1 and CDR2 from the germline V gene are MDHEN and SYDVKM. The V gene end was trimmed by 7 bases and the J gene end by 1 base; junction bases not matched to a gene: 11. The CDR3 loop is CASTAGTGQGSYEQYF. The CDR3, as DNA: TGTGCCAGCACCGCCGGAACGGGACAGGGATCCTACGAGCAGTACTTC.

V is TRBV4-1 and J is TRBJ2-7; 15 nucleotides match TRBD2. CDR1 MGHRA and CDR2 YSYEKL come from the germline V gene. After removal of 3 bases from V and 3 bases from J, the junction contained 9 bases not matched to a gene. The length of the CDR3 is 18 residues. The CDR3 sequence: CASSQGLAGGRSYYEQYF. In DNA form, the CDR3 reads TGCGCCAGCAGCCAGGGACTAGCGGGGGGCCGAAGTTACTACGAGCAGTACTTC.

V usage is TRBV28 and J usage is TRBJ2-1, with D perhaps being TRBD1 or TRBD2 (5 bases each). Germline V gene data show CDR1 as MDHEN and CDR2 as SYDVKM. Trimming shortened V by 7 bases and J by 1 base, and 14 bases separated the two germline ends. The CDR3 is made up of 15 amino acids. The CDR3 protein is CASISGRESYNEQFF. CDR3 DNA sequence: TGTGCCAGCATCTCGGGCAGGGAGTCCTACAATGAGCAGTTCTTC.

This clonotype was seen only a few times. Written as DNA, the CDR3 is TGCGCCAGCAGCACCCACAGGTCCGATGGCTACACCTTC. Protein sequence: CASSTHRSDGYTF. The chain combines TRBV5-1 with TRBJ1-2; a possible D gene is TRBD1 (5 bases). Germline loops: CDR1 SGHRS, CDR2 YFSETQ. V lost 4 bases, J lost 6 bases, and 13 bases lay in between. The CDR3 has 13 amino acids.